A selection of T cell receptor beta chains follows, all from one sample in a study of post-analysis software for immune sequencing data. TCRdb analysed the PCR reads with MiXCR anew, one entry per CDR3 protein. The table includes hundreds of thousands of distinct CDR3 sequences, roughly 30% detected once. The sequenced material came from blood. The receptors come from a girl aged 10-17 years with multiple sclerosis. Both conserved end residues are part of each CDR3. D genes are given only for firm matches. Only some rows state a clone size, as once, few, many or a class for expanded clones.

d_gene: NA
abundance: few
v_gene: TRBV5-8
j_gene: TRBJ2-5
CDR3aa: CASSSARGRQPTQYF
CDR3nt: TGTGCCAGCAGCTCAGCCCGGGGCAGACAGCCGACCCAGTACTTC

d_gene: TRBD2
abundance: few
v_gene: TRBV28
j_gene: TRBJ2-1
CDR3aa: CASSSTSGRAGSYNEQFF
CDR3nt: TGTGCCAGCAGCTCTACTAGCGGGAGGGCCGGTTCCTACAATGAGCAGTTCTTC

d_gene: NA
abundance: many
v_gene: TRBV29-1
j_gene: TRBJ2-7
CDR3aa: CSVAVRATSEQYF
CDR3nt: TGCAGCGTAGCGGTCAGGGCCACATCCGAGCAGTACTTC

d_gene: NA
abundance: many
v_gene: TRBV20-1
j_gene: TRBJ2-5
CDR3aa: CSARDTQGGSWTQYF
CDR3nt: TGCAGTGCTAGAGACACACAGGGGGGGAGTTGGACCCAGTACTTC

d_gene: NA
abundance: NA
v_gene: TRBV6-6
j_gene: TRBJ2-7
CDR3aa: CASSSPGVARSYEQYF
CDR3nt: TGTGCCAGCAGTTCCCCCGGGGTAGCGAGGTCCTACGAGCAGTACTTC

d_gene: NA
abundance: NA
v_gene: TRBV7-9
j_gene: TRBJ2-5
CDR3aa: CASSFRRADQETQYF
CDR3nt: TGTGCCAGCAGCTTTAGGAGGGCAGACCAAGAGACCCAGTACTTC

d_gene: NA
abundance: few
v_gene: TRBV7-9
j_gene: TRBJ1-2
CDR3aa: CVSSLGPIYGYTF
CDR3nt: TGTGTCAGCAGCTTAGGGCCCATCTATGGCTACACCTTC

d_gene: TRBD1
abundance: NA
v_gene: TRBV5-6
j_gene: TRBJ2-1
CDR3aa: CASSLDRGLSSYNEQFF
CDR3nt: TGTGCCAGCAGCTTAGACAGGGGATTGAGCTCCTACAATGAGCAGTTCTTC

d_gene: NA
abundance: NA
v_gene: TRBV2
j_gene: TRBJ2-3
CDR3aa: CASSTLNTDTQYF
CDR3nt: TGTGCCAGCAGTACACTAAACACAGATACGCAGTATTTT

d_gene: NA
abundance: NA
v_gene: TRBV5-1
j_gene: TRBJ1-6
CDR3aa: CASTDRGNSPLHF
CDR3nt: TGCGCCAGCACCGACCGGGGGAATTCACCCCTCCACTTT

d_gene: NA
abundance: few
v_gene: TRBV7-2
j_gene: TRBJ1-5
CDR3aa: CVSSLGSGRPQHF
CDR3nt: TGTGTCAGCAGCTTAGGTTCGGGTCGGCCCCAGCATTTT

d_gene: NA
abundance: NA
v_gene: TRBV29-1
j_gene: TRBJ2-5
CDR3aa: CSVEEPRRSGETQYF
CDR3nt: TGCAGCGTTGAAGAACCGAGACGCTCGGGGGAGACCCAGTACTTC

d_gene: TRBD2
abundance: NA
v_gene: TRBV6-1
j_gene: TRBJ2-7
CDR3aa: CASSLTTLAGETYEQYF
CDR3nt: TGTGCCAGCAGTCTTACAACTCTAGCGGGGGAAACCTACGAGCAGTACTTC

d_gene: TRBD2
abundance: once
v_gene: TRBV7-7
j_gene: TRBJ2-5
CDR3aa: CASSEHSGTGGGKTQYF
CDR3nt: TGTGCTAGCAGCGAACACAGCGGGACTGGGGGGGGAAAGACCCAGTACTTC

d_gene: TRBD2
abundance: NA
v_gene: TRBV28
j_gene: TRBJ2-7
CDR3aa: CATLGGEGEQYF
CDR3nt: TGTGCGACGCTCGGGGGGGAAGGCGAGCAGTACTTC

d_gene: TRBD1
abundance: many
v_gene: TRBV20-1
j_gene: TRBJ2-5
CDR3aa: CSARPTGQETQYF
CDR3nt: TGCAGTGCTAGACCGACAGGGCAAGAGACCCAGTACTTC

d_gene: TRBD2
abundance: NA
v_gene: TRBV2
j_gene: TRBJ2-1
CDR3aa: CASRLAGEVRQFF
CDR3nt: TGTGCCAGCAGATTAGCGGGAGAAGTCAGGCAGTTCTTC

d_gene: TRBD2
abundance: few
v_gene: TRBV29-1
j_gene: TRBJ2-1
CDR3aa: CSGGMGGSNEQFF
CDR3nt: TGCAGCGGGGGAATGGGCGGGAGCAATGAGCAGTTCTTC

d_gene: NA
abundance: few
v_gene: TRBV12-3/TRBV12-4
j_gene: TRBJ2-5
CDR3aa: CASSWTGGETQYF
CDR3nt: TGTGCCAGCAGTTGGACTGGGGGGGAGACCCAGTACTTC

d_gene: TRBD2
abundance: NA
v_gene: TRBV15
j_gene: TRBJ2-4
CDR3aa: CATSRDRGGGIQYF
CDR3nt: TGTGCCACCAGCAGAGATCGTGGGGGGGGCATTCAGTACTTC

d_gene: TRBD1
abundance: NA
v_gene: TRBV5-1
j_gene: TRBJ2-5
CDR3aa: CASSLGFGTGLETQYF
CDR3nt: TGCGCCAGCAGCTTGGGGTTTGGGACAGGGCTAGAGACCCAGTACTTC

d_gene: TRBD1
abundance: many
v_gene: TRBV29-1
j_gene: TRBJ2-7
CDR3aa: CSVGQVRDHPQQYF
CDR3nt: TGCAGCGTGGGACAGGTCCGGGACCACCCTCAGCAGTACTTC

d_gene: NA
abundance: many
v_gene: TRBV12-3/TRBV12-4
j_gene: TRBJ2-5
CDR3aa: CASKSRETQYF
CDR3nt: TGTGCCAGCAAAAGTCGGGAGACCCAGTACTTC

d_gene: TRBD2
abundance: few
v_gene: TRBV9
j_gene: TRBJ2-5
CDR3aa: CASSVETSRETQYF
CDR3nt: TGTGCCAGCAGTGTAGAGACTAGCCGGGAGACCCAGTACTTC

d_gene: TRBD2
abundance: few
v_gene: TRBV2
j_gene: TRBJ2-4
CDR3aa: CASSDPSGANIQYF
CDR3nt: TGTGCCAGCAGTGACCCTAGCGGGGCAAACATTCAGTACTTC

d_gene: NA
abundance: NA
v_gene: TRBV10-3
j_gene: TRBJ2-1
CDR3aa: CAISGYESNYNEQFF
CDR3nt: TGTGCCATCAGTGGGTACGAATCGAACTACAATGAGCAGTTCTTC

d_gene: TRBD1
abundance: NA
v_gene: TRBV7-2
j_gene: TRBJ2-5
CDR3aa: CASLVDRGRETQYF
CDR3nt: TGTGCCAGCCTAGTGGACAGGGGGCGGGAGACCCAGTACTTC

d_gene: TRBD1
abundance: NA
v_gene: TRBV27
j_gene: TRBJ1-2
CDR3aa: CASSFSPDRGPGGYTF
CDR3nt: TGTGCCAGCAGTTTTAGCCCGGACAGGGGCCCGGGTGGCTACACCTTC

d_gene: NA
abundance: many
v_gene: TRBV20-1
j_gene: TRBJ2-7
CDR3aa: CSALATSTYEQYF
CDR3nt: TGCAGTGCCTTAGCGACCTCGACCTACGAGCAGTACTTC

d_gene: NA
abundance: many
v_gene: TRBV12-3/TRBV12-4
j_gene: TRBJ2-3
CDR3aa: CASSSGGQGTDTQYF
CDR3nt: TGTGCCAGCAGTTCGGGAGGACAGGGCACAGATACGCAGTATTTT

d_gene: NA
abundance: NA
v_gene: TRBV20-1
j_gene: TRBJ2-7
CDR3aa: CSARADGLAKVEQYF
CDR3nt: TGCAGTGCTAGAGCCGACGGGCTAGCCAAGGTCGAGCAGTACTTC

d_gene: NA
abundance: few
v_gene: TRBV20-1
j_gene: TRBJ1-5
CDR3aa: CSASPGHRGNQPQHF
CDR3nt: TGCAGTGCTAGTCCCGGCCACAGGGGCAATCAGCCCCAGCATTTT

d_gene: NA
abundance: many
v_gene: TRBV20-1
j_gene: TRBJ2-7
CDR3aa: CSASIGPTYEQYF
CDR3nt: TGCAGTGCTTCAATCGGACCGACCTACGAGCAGTACTTC

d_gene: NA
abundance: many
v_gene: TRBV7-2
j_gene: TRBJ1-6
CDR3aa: CASSLLSRSSYNSPLHF
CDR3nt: TGTGCCAGCAGCTTACTCTCGAGGAGCTCCTATAATTCACCCCTCCACTTT

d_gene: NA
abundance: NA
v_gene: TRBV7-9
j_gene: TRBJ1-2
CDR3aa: CASSPPGTSQKGYTF
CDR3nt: TGTGCCAGCAGCCCCCCCGGGACCTCCCAGAAGGGCTACACCTTC

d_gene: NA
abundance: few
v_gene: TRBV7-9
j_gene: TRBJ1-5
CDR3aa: CASSLARGPQHF
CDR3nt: TGTGCCAGCAGCTTAGCCCGTGGGCCCCAGCATTTT

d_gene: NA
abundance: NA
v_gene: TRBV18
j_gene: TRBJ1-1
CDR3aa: CASSPTTEAFF
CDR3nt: TGTGCCAGCTCACCAACCACTGAAGCTTTCTTT

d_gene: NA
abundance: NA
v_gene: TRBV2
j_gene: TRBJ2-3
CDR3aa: CASSDPGHRPSTDTQYF
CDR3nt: TGTGCCAGCAGTGACCCGGGACACCGGCCAAGCACAGATACGCAGTATTTT

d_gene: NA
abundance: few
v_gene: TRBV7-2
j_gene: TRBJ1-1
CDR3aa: CASSFKQGGTEAFF
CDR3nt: TGTGCCAGCAGCTTTAAACAGGGAGGGACTGAAGCTTTCTTT

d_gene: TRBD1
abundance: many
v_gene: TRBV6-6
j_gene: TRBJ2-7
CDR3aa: CASRGDRGHEQYF
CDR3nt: TGTGCCAGCAGGGGGGACAGGGGCCACGAGCAGTACTTC

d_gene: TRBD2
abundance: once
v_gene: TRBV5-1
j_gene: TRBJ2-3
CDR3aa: CANSPGLAGGKSTDTQYF
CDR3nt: TGCGCCAACAGCCCAGGACTAGCGGGAGGGAAGAGCACAGATACGCAGTATTTT

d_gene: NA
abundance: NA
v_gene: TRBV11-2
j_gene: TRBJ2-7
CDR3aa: CASSPMAHLDYEQYF
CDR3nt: TGTGCCAGCAGCCCCATGGCCCATCTGGACTACGAGCAGTACTTC

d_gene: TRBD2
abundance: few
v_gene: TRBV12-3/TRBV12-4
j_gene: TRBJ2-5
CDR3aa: CASILGGGVWNEQYF
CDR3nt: TGTGCCAGCATCCTCGGCGGGGGGGTGTGGAATGAGCAGTACTTC

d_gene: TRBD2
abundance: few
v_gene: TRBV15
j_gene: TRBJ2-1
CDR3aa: CATSRGRAGGIYNEQFF
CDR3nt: TGTGCCACCAGCAGAGGCAGAGCGGGAGGCATTTACAATGAGCAGTTCTTC

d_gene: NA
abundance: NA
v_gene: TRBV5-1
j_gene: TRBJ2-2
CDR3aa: CASSLGLYTGELFF
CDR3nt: TGCGCCAGCAGCTTGGGGCTTTACACCGGGGAGCTGTTTTTT